This T cell receptor (beta chain) derives from a study of OX40 agonist ivuxolimab in advanced cancers. Produced via immunoSEQ multiplex PCR; TCRdb's table is partial and in-frame only. This sample has about 70,000 clones, with around 88% found just once. The source material was CD4+ or CD8+ T cells sorted from blood, sampled in a trial of the OX40 agonist ivuxolimab. The clonotype comes from an adult with an advanced solid tumor such as melanoma, head and neck, liver or kidney cancer.

The CDR3 DNA is TGTGCCAGCAGCGCCCGACAGGGAGCTAACTATGGCTACACCTTC. Its translation is CASSARQGANYGYTF. The V and J genes are TRBV9 and TRBJ1-2; 7 positions agree with TRBD1. This CDR3 has 15 amino acids. J gave up 0 bases and V 3 bases, and 5 bases lay outside the gene matches. Germline V gene lookup returns CDR1 SGDLS and CDR2 YYNGEE.